Below are 22 T cell receptor beta chains sequenced from a single sample in a study of T-cell memory formation after mild COVID-19. TCRdb re-derived calls from the 5' RACE reads in MiXCR, one entry per CDR3 protein. The sample carries 300,000 to 400,000 distinct CDR3 sequences, 25% to 30% recorded once. Material: PBMCs or a T cell subset sorted from them (not recorded which). These receptors originate from an adult woman who had mild COVID-19 (a few samples of this study predate the infection). Cell type and time point are not known.

This clonotype was detected a few times. The rearrangement links TRBV5-5 to TRBJ1-2; unclear D gene. The V end lost 5 bases, the J end lost 6 bases, and 14 bases lay between the germline ends. There are 13 residues in the CDR3. Germline CDR1 and CDR2: SGHKS and YYEKEE (reference sequence). CDR3 protein: CASRRPGINGYTF. CDR3 nucleotides: TGTGCCAGCAGAAGACCGGGGATTAATGGCTACACCTTC.

The chain uses TRBV20-1 and TRBJ2-1; a possible D gene is TRBD1 (6 bases). There are 14 residues in the CDR3. Trimming shortened V by 1 base and J by 1 base, and 8 bases separated the two germline ends. CDR1 DFQATT and CDR2 SNEGSKA come from the germline V gene (reference sequence). The CDR3 reads CSARGTESYNEQFF. CDR3 coding DNA: TGCAGTGCTAGAGGGACAGAGTCCTACAATGAGCAGTTCTTC.

The chain uses TRBV29-1 and TRBJ1-2; D not certain. CDR3 size: 14 residues. The germline V gene encodes CDR1 SQVTM and CDR2 ANQGSEA. V was cut by 3 bases and J by 8 bases, with 19 bases left in between. The DNA of the CDR3 is TGCAGCGTTGATGCCCGTCGACGCCCGGGAGGCTACACCTTC. Translation gives CSVDARRRPGGYTF.

The CDR3 spells CASSQDKAHTQYF. The CDR3 DNA is TGTGCCAGCAGCCAAGATAAGGCCCATACGCAGTATTTT. This rearrangement joins TRBV3-1 to TRBJ2-3; no clear D. In germline, CDR1 is LGHDT, CDR2 YNNKEL (reference sequence). The CDR3 loop spans 13 amino acids. Trimming stripped 0 bases from V and 7 bases from J, with 8 bases between.

The V call is TRBV5-1, the J call TRBJ2-5, with D hard to call. The CDR3 sequence is 13 residues long. Trimming took off 0 bases at V and 5 bases at J, with 8 bases between the two ends. Per germline, CDR1 SGHRS and CDR2 YFSETQ. As DNA, the CDR3 is TGCGCCAGCAGCTTGGGGGATTTGGAGACCCAGTACTTC. Translating it yields CASSLGDLETQYF.

This clonotype showed up just a few times. The V call is TRBV12-3 or TRBV12-4, the J call TRBJ2-6; a possible D gene is TRBD2 (5 bases). The V end was cut by 7 bases, the J end by 2 bases, with 12 bases between. The CDR3 has 15 residues. CDR3 nucleotide sequence: TGTGCCAGCAATAAGAGCGGAACTGGGGCCAACGTCCTGACTTTC. As protein: CASNKSGTGANVLTF.

The V call is TRBV3-1, the J call TRBJ2-1, with D perhaps TRBD1 (5 bases). Germline V CDR1 and CDR2: LGHDT, YNNKEL (reference sequence). V lost 4 bases to trimming and J lost 7 bases, with 8 bases between them. CDR3 length: 12 amino acids. CDR3 coding DNA: TGTGCCAGCAGCCGCAGGGATAATGAGCAGTTCTTC. This translates into CASSRRDNEQFF.

The chain recombines TRBV9 with TRBJ1-3; TRBD1 might be the D (5 bases). Between the trimmed V and J ends, which lost 4 bases and 4 bases, there was a span of 21 bases. Germline assignment: CDR1 SGDLS and CDR2 YYNGEE. The CDR3 length is 17 residues. CDR3 DNA sequence: TGTGCCAGCAGCCGGATTGTGGGGCGTTCCGCGGGAAACACCATATATTTT. Protein: CASSRIVGRSAGNTIYF.

The V and J genes are TRBV5-1 and TRBJ1-4, with 8 bases identical to TRBD1. CDR1 and CDR2 from the germline V gene are SGHRS and YFSETQ. V lost 4 bases and J lost 7; bases outside the gene matches: 6. The CDR3 loop spans 14 amino acids. The CDR3 DNA is TGCGCCAGCAGCGTACAGGGGGAGGGTGAAAAACTGTTTTTT. It codes for CASSVQGEGEKLFF.

This clonotype was counted ten times or more. V is TRBV5-1 and J is TRBJ2-5; D gene ambiguous. The V gene lost 2 bases and the J gene lost 1 base, with 0 bases spanning the gap. From germline, CDR1 is SGHRS and CDR2 YFSETQ. This CDR3 spans 11 amino acids. CDR3 sequence reads: CASSFQETQYF. CDR3 DNA: TGCGCCAGCAGCTTCCAAGAGACCCAGTACTTC.

J is TRBJ2-5 and V is TRBV20-1, with D hard to call. V lost 1 base and J 2 bases, leaving 5 bases between the germline ends. The CDR3 totals 12 residues. Germline V lookup: CDR1 DFQATT, CDR2 SNEGSKA (reference sequence). The CDR3, as DNA: TGCAGTGCTAGAGGACCACAAGAGACCCAGTACTTC. Its translation: CSARGPQETQYF.

This clonotype has only a few counts. The chain's CDR3 is CASSLGMNNQPQHF. DNA of the CDR3: TGTGCCAGCAGCTTGGGAATGAACAATCAGCCCCAGCATTTT. The chain joins TRBV5-5 to TRBJ1-5; D remains ambiguous. The CDR3 has 14 residues. The V gene lost 0 bases and the J gene lost 3 bases, with 7 bases spanning the gap. Per the germline V gene, CDR1 is SGHKS and CDR2 is YYEKEE (reference sequence).

The V gene is TRBV7-6, the J gene TRBJ2-7; possibly TRBD2 for D (6 bases). V lost 1 base to trimming and J lost 7 bases, with 14 bases between them. The CDR3 contains 14 residues. CDR1 is SGHVS, CDR2 FNYEAQ, per germline. The CDR3 coding sequence is TGTGCCAGCAGCTTAGGTGGAGGGCCTGGGGAGCAGTACTTC. Translation gives CASSLGGGPGEQYF. Full variable domain (rest looked up from reference TRBV7-6 and TRBJ2-7): GAGVSQSPRYKVTKRGQDVALRCDPISGHVSLYWYRQALGQGPEFLTYFNYEAQQDKSGLPNDRFSAERPEGSISTLTIQRTEQRDSAMYRCASSLGGGPGEQYFGPGTRLTVT.

The chain joins TRBV6-5 to TRBJ2-3, with D unresolved. The CDR3 consists of 13 residues. CDR1 is MNHEY, CDR2 SVGAGI, per germline. V gave up 6 bases and J gave up 9 bases, with 16 bases separating them. CDR3 residues: CASSHPTTETQYF. As DNA, the CDR3 is TGTGCCAGCAGCCACCCAACGACGGAAACGCAGTATTTT.

The chain links TRBV27 to TRBJ2-7, with TRBD1 matching over 7 bases. In germline, CDR1 is MNHEY, CDR2 SMNVEV (reference sequence). The CDR3 runs 14 residues. With V trimmed by 6 bases and J by 2 bases, 7 bases remained unmatched. CDR3 bases: TGTGCCAGCAGCATCCTCGGACAGGCCTACGAGCAGTACTTC. This gives the protein CASSILGQAYEQYF.

This clonotype was found a few times. The chain employs TRBV30 and TRBJ1-3; D is unresolved. Trimming removed 0 bases from V and 2 bases from J, with 17 bases in between. CDR1 is GTSNPN, CDR2 SVGIG, per germline (reference sequence). The CDR3 is 17 amino acids. This chain's CDR3 is CAWSVPYRARAGNTIYF. The CDR3 nucleotides read TGTGCCTGGAGTGTACCCTACAGAGCGCGGGCTGGAAACACCATATATTTT.

This clonotype was found a few times. The chain carries TRBV7-9 and TRBJ2-2; 9 nucleotides match TRBD1. Losses at the gene ends were 10 bases for V and 1 base for J; bases not matched to a gene: 7. This CDR3 spans 15 amino acids. Germline-derived CDR1 and CDR2 are SEHNR and FQNEAQ (reference sequence). The CDR3 coding sequence is TGTGCCATCCAACCGGGACAGGGGAACACCGGGGAGCTGTTTTTT. It is translated as CAIQPGQGNTGELFF.

This clonotype was observed a few times. This sequence joins TRBV7-3 and TRBJ2-1; 11 nucleotides line up with TRBD2. The CDR3 covers 15 residues. The J segment lost 4 bases and the V segment lost 1 base, leaving 0 bases of the junction unmatched. The germline CDR1 and CDR2 sequences are SGHTA and FQGTGA. The CDR3 bases are TGTGCCAGCAGCTTAATAGCGGGAGGGTACAATGAGCAGTTCTTC. Its translation is CASSLIAGGYNEQFF.

DNA of the CDR3: TGTGCCAGCAGTTACACAGGGGTTGGGGGCTACACCTTC. It specifies CASSYTGVGGYTF. This chain connects TRBV6-5 to TRBJ1-2; TRBD1 aligns across 7 bases. The V and J ends lost 2 bases and 8 bases, in that order; junction bases with no gene match: 5. Germline loops: CDR1 MNHEY, CDR2 SVGAGI. The CDR3 runs 13 residues.

The rearrangement links TRBV6-1 to TRBJ2-7, with a possible D match to TRBD2 (6 bases). CDR1 MNHNS and CDR2 SASEGT come from the germline V gene. Trimming left V 0 bases short and J 1 base short, with 7 bases between. This CDR3 contains 14 residues. Here the CDR3 reads CASSEAGGSYEQYF. CDR3 coding DNA: TGTGCCAGCAGTGAAGCGGGAGGTTCCTACGAGCAGTACTTC.

The sample holds a few counts of this clonotype. The chain carries TRBV4-1 and TRBJ2-3; 11 bases agree with TRBD2. The CDR3 runs 16 residues. Per the germline V gene, CDR1 is MGHRA and CDR2 is YSYEKL. V gave up 5 bases and J gave up 1 base; unmatched junction bases: 5. The CDR3 nucleotides read TGCGCCAGCAGCGCCTTGACTAGCGGGGGCACAGATACGCAGTATTTT. This encodes CASSALTSGGTDTQYF.

This chain connects TRBV5-1 to TRBJ2-7, with 9 positions matching TRBD1. Germline trimming cut 3 bases from V and 6 bases from J; bases unmatched to any gene: 4. The CDR3 spans 13 residues. From germline, CDR1 is SGHRS and CDR2 YFSETQ. The CDR3 spells CASSWGQGGEQYF. The CDR3 bases are TGCGCCAGCAGCTGGGGACAGGGTGGCGAGCAGTACTTC.